These 27 T cell receptor beta chains share one sample of origin, sequenced in a study of OX40 agonist ivuxolimab in advanced cancers. Repertoires were generated with immunoSEQ multiplex PCR, while TCRdb's copy carries only in-frame clones and drops some. The table shows 35,000 to 50,000 clones, with almost 90% occurring only once. The source was CD4+ or CD8+ T cells sorted from blood, collected in a trial of the OX40 agonist ivuxolimab. Receptor source: an adult with an advanced solid tumor such as melanoma, head and neck, liver or kidney cancer.

The V gene is TRBV5-1, the J gene TRBJ2-1; 10 bases are shared with TRBD2. The V gene end was trimmed by 2 bases and the J gene end by 6 bases; junction bases not matched to a gene: 5. CDR1 is SGHRS and CDR2 is YFSETQ in the germline V gene. The CDR3 is 15 amino acids. The CDR3 loop is CASSLPLAGVNEQFF. The CDR3 DNA follows: TGCGCCAGCAGCTTACCGCTAGCGGGAGTCAATGAGCAGTTCTTC.

This clone was seen just once. This CDR3 reads CASSPGQGIINEQFF. CDR3 in DNA: TGTGCCAGCAGTCCGGGACAGGGGATTATCAATGAGCAGTTCTTC. This chain joins TRBV13 and TRBJ2-1, with 10 bases that match TRBD1. The V segment lost 6 bases and the J segment 6 bases; nucleotides outside the gene matches: 8. Germline V gene data show CDR1 as PRHDT and CDR2 as FYEKMQ (reference sequence). This CDR3 comprises 15 residues. The whole variable domain, remainder taken from reference TRBV13 and TRBJ2-1, is AAGVIQSPRHLIKEKRETATLKCYPIPRHDTVYWYQQGPGQDPQFLISFYEKMQSDKGSIPDRFSAQQFSDYHSELNMSSLELGDSALYFCASSPGQGIINEQFFGPGTRLTVL.

The chain uses TRBV28 and TRBJ2-3, with D unresolved. The CDR3 has 17 amino acids. V was shortened by 2 bases and J by 1 base, with 16 bases between the two germline ends. CDR1 and CDR2 from the germline V gene are MDHEN and SYDVKM. CDR3 amino acids: CASSLQDRLGGTDTQYF. CDR3 DNA sequence: TGTGCCAGCAGTTTACAGGATCGGCTAGGCGGCACAGATACGCAGTATTTT.

The chain joins TRBV11-1 to TRBJ1-1; D is possibly TRBD1 (5 bases). The CDR3 is made up of 16 amino acids. Trimming removed 6 bases at V and 2 bases at J, with 19 bases between. Germline V lookup: CDR1 SGHAT, CDR2 FQDESV (reference sequence). In DNA form, the CDR3 reads TGTGCCAGCAGGGAACCTCGGGGCGGGGGTAACACTGAAGCTTTCTTT. It specifies CASREPRGGGNTEAFF.

This sequence joins TRBV19 and TRBJ2-2; TRBD2 matches 10 bases. J lost 5 bases, V lost 5 bases, and 8 bases had no gene match. The CDR3 is 16 residues long. From germline, CDR1 is LNHDA and CDR2 SQIVND (reference sequence). In nucleotides, the CDR3 is TGTGCCAGTAGTGAACTAGCGGGACGTAAGACCGGGGAGCTGTTTTTT. This encodes CASSELAGRKTGELFF.

This clone was detected a few times. The CDR3 bases are TGTGCCAGCAGCTTAGGTGGGGGGCCCCAAGAGACCCAGTACTTC. Translating gives CASSLGGGPQETQYF. The V and J genes are TRBV7-9 and TRBJ2-5; tentatively, D is TRBD1 or TRBD2 (6 bases each). V was trimmed by 1 base and J by 1 base, leaving 10 bases between them. The CDR3 runs 15 residues. CDR1 is SEHNR, CDR2 FQNEAQ, per germline (reference sequence). Full variable domain (rest looked up from reference TRBV7-9 and TRBJ2-5): DTGVSQNPRHKITKRGQNVTFRCDPISEHNRLYWYRQTLGQGPEFLTYFQNEAQLEKSRLLSDRFSAERPKGSFSTLEIQRTEQGDSAMYLCASSLGGGPQETQYFGPGTRLLVL.

The J gene is TRBJ1-1, the V gene TRBV27, with unresolved D. Germline V CDR1 and CDR2: MNHEY, SMNVEV (reference sequence). The CDR3 is made up of 12 amino acids. V lost 5 bases and J lost 7, with 11 bases in between. Here the CDR3 DNA reads TGTGCCAGCAGTCTACGACACAGTGAAGCTTTCTTT. Translation gives CASSLRHSEAFF.

The sample holds a few counts of this clone. The chain couples TRBV2 to TRBJ1-1; 7 positions agree with TRBD1. The CDR3 covers 13 residues. With V trimmed by 10 bases and J by 0 bases, 5 bases remained unmatched. In germline, CDR1 is SNHLY, CDR2 FYNNEI. The CDR3: CATGTVMNTEAFF. Written as DNA, the CDR3 is TGTGCCACCGGGACAGTCATGAACACTGAAGCTTTCTTT. The full variable domain, its missing parts supplied by reference TRBV2 and TRBJ1-1, is EPEVTQTPSHQVTQMGQEVILRCVPISNHLYFYWYRQILGQKVEFLVSFYNNEISEKSEIFDDQFSVERPDGSNFTLKIRSTKLEDSAMYFCATGTVMNTEAFFGQGTRLTVV.

The chain combines TRBV11-2 with TRBJ2-1; perhaps TRBD2 as D (5 bases). Germline V gives CDR1 SGHAT, CDR2 FQNNGV. V gave up 5 bases and J gave up 3 bases, with 14 bases separating them. This CDR3 contains 15 residues. Written as DNA, the CDR3 is TGTGCCAGCAGCACCGGCACGGGGTTCTACAATGAGCAGTTCTTC. Protein: CASSTGTGFYNEQFF.

The chain links TRBV28 to TRBJ2-2, with D unclear. CDR1 MDHEN and CDR2 SYDVKM come from the germline V gene. Trimming took 9 bases from V and 3 from J, leaving 14 bases between them. CDR3 length: 14 residues. CDR3 sequence reads: CASCSTVDTGELFF. The CDR3 DNA follows: TGTGCCAGTTGTAGTACGGTTGACACCGGGGAGCTGTTTTTT.

The J gene is TRBJ1-3, the V gene TRBV28; a weak D match, TRBD1 (6 bases). Germline lookup yields CDR1 MDHEN and CDR2 SYDVKM. The CDR3 length is 16 residues. V was clipped by 4 bases and J by 2 bases, with 15 bases between them. In DNA, the CDR3 is TGTGCCAGCAGTTCTACGCTACAGGGAGCTGGAAACACCATATATTTT. Its translation is CASSSTLQGAGNTIYF.

J is TRBJ2-1 and V is TRBV19, with D maybe TRBD2 (6 bases). The CDR3 totals 18 residues. Trimming shortened V by 0 bases and J by 7 bases, and 22 bases separated the two germline ends. Germline lookup yields CDR1 LNHDA and CDR2 SQIVND (reference sequence). CDR3 protein: CASSIDGRFGRVENEQFF. CDR3 DNA: TGTGCCAGTAGTATAGACGGGCGATTCGGGAGAGTGGAGAATGAGCAGTTCTTC.

This chain uses TRBV5-8 with TRBJ2-1; no definite D call. CDR3 length equals 10 residues. V gave up 5 bases and J gave up 7 bases, with 4 bases separating them. Germline V CDR1 and CDR2: SGHTS, YDEGEE. CDR3 region: CASRRNEQFF. In DNA form, the CDR3 reads TGTGCCAGCAGGAGGAATGAGCAGTTCTTC.

The V gene is TRBV7-2, the J gene TRBJ2-2; D not resolved. Trimming stripped 5 bases from V and 2 bases from J, with 12 bases between. Germline CDR1 SGHTA, CDR2 FQGNSA. The CDR3 is 15 residues long. The CDR3 sequence: CASSPPMVNTGELFF. DNA for the CDR3: TGTGCCAGCAGCCCCCCAATGGTCAACACCGGGGAGCTGTTTTTT. The full variable domain, its missing parts supplied by reference TRBV7-2 and TRBJ2-2, is GAGVSQSPSNKVTEKGKDVELRCDPISGHTALYWYRQSLGQGLEFLIYFQGNSAPDKSGLPSDRFSAERTGGSVSTLTIQRTQQEDSAVYLCASSPPMVNTGELFFGEGSRLTVL.

The V and J genes are TRBV15 and TRBJ2-1; 7 bases fit TRBD2. Germline V gives CDR1 LNHNV, CDR2 YYDKDF (reference sequence). The CDR3 contains 13 residues. J lost 14 bases, V lost 0 bases, and 7 bases had no gene match. The chain's CDR3 is CATSRDLPSGKFF. The CDR3 DNA sequence: TGTGCCACCAGCAGAGATTTGCCTAGCGGAAAGTTCTTC. The entire variable domain, with the rest obtained from reference TRBV15 and TRBJ2-1, is as follows: DAMVIQNPRYQVTQFGKPVTLSCSQTLNHNVMYWYQQKSSQAPKLLFHYYDKDFNNEADTPDNFQSRRPNTSFCFLDIRSPGLGDTAMYLCATSRDLPSGKFFGPGTRLTVL.

This clone was picked up one time. This rearrangement joins TRBV11-2 to TRBJ2-7; possible D gene TRBD1, 6 bases. Germline V CDR1 and CDR2: SGHAT, FQNNGV. V lost 3 bases, J lost 0 bases, and 12 bases lay in between. The CDR3 spans 15 residues. The CDR3 DNA reads as TGTGCCAGCAGCTTGGCAGGGGTTTCCTCCTACGAGCAGTACTTC. Amino acids: CASSLAGVSSYEQYF. Supplemented by reference TRBV11-2 and TRBJ2-7, the full variable domain reads EAGVAQSPRYKIIEKRQSVAFWCNPISGHATLYWYQQILGQGPKLLIQFQNNGVVDDSQLPKDRFSAERLKGVDSTLKIQPAKLEDSAVYLCASSLAGVSSYEQYFGPGTRLTVT.

The chain combines TRBV7-2 with TRBJ2-6, with no clear D. CDR3 length: 15 residues. Germline V gene sequence: CDR1 SGHTA, CDR2 FQGNSA. The V gene lost 3 bases and the J gene lost 3 bases, with 9 bases spanning the gap. The chain's CDR3 is CASSFGRVGANVLTF. Here the CDR3 DNA reads TGTGCCAGCAGCTTTGGAAGGGTTGGGGCCAACGTCCTGACTTTC. The full variable domain, in which reference TRBV7-2 and TRBJ2-6 provide the parts outside the CDR3, is GAGVSQSPSNKVTEKGKDVELRCDPISGHTALYWYRQSLGQGLEFLIYFQGNSAPDKSGLPSDRFSAERTGGSVSTLTIQRTQQEDSAVYLCASSFGRVGANVLTFGAGSRLTVL.

The V and J genes are TRBV6-5 and TRBJ2-3, with D perhaps TRBD1 (5 bases). CDR3 length equals 13 residues. V was trimmed by 4 bases and J by 6 bases, leaving 11 bases between them. Looked up from germline, CDR1 is MNHEY and CDR2 is SVGAGI. The CDR3 protein is CASSSTRADTQYF. CDR3 bases: TGTGCCAGCAGTTCGACCAGGGCGGATACGCAGTATTTT.

V is TRBV5-1 and J is TRBJ2-1; 11 bases fit TRBD2. The CDR3 runs to 14 residues. With 5 bases clipped from V and 6 bases from J, the junction kept 4 bases outside the gene matches. Germline values: CDR1 SGHRS, CDR2 YFSETQ. The CDR3 here is CASRTGTSGNEQFF. The CDR3 DNA reads TGCGCCAGCAGGACCGGGACTAGCGGCAATGAGCAGTTCTTC.

The V and J genes are TRBV28 and TRBJ1-5; TRBD1 matches at 10 bases. Germline trimming cut 2 bases from V and 5 bases from J; bases unmatched to any gene: 3. CDR3 length equals 15 residues. Germline V gene data show CDR1 as MDHEN and CDR2 as SYDVKM. CDR3 DNA sequence: TGTGCCAGCAGTTTACGACAGGGGGCATATCAGCCCCAGCATTTT. It encodes CASSLRQGAYQPQHF.

The chain links TRBV7-3 to TRBJ1-1; D perhaps matches TRBD1 (6 bases). V was pared by 3 bases and J by 0 bases, with 11 bases between. CDR1 and CDR2 from the germline V gene are SGHTA and FQGTGA. There are 15 residues in the CDR3. The CDR3 coding sequence is TGTGCCAGCAGCTTTTCCGGGACATTGAACACTGAAGCTTTCTTT. It yields the protein CASSFSGTLNTEAFF.

The rearrangement uses TRBV19 and TRBJ2-6; 8 bases agree with TRBD1. The ends lost 5 bases at V and 0 bases at J; junction bases unmatched: 6. Germline V lookup: CDR1 LNHDA, CDR2 SQIVND (reference sequence). CDR3 length equals 17 residues. CDR3 loop: CASSGTGTRSGANVLTF. CDR3 coding DNA: TGTGCCAGTAGTGGGACAGGTACCCGCTCTGGGGCCAACGTCCTGACTTTC.

This chain joins TRBV19 and TRBJ2-5, with TRBD2 identical over 11 bases. CDR1 and CDR2 (germline): LNHDA, SQIVND (reference sequence). This CDR3 spans 13 amino acids. The ends lost 4 bases at V and 5 bases at J; junction bases unmatched: 0. The CDR3 sequence: CASSTSGRETQYF. CDR3 bases: TGTGCCAGTAGTACTAGCGGGAGGGAGACCCAGTACTTC.

This chain connects TRBV7-9 to TRBJ2-7; 14 nucleotides line up with TRBD2. The V gene end was trimmed by 6 bases and the J gene end by 2 bases; junction bases not matched to a gene: 6. The CDR3 contains 16 residues. The germline gives CDR1 SEHNR, CDR2 FQNEAQ (reference sequence). For the CDR3, the DNA is TGTGCCAGCAGTCCGGGACTAGCGGGAGCCCCCTACGAGCAGTACTTC. Protein: CASSPGLAGAPYEQYF.

V usage is TRBV28 and J usage is TRBJ2-5, with 9 bases identical to TRBD1. The V and J ends lost 6 bases and 5 bases, in that order; junction bases with no gene match: 10. The CDR3 length is 15 residues. Germline V lookup: CDR1 MDHEN, CDR2 SYDVKM. CDR3: CASSTAGTGSETQYF. The CDR3 DNA reads as TGTGCCAGCAGCACCGCCGGGACAGGGAGCGAGACCCAGTACTTC.

There are a few counts of this clone. The germline gene is not matched at one end of the junction; a read error may be the cause. This chain uses TRBV7-7 with TRBJ2-5; the D gene is possibly TRBD1 (5 bases). The CDR3 is 14 amino acids. The germline CDR1 and CDR2 sequences are SSHAT and FNYEAQ (reference sequence). CDR3 DNA sequence: TGTGCTAGCAGCCCAGGGTTTCAGGGAGAGACCCAGTACTTC. It is translated as CASSPGFQGETQYF.

V and J are TRBV28 and TRBJ2-7; the match to TRBD2 covers 8 bases. This CDR3 comprises 17 residues. Germline lookup yields CDR1 MDHEN and CDR2 SYDVKM. The trim removed 5 bases at V and 1 base at J, leaving 13 bases unmatched. Written as DNA, the CDR3 is TGTGCCAGCAGTACCCCTGTAGACGCGGGGGGATCCTACGAGCAGTACTTC. This encodes CASSTPVDAGGSYEQYF.